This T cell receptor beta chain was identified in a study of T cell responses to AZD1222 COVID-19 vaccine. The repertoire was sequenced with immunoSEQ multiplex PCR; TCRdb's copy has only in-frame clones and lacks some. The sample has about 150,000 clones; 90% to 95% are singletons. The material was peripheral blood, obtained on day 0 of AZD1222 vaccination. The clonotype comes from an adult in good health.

This CDR3 is CASSSSGTGGYEQYF. In nucleotides, the CDR3 is TGTGCCAGCAGCTCGTCCGGGACAGGGGGCTACGAGCAGTACTTC. This chain connects TRBV5-4 to TRBJ2-7; 11 bases fit TRBD1. The V gene end was trimmed by 3 bases and the J gene end by 3 bases; junction bases not matched to a gene: 5. This CDR3 is built from 15 residues. CDR1 and CDR2 (germline): SGHNT, YYREEE (reference sequence).